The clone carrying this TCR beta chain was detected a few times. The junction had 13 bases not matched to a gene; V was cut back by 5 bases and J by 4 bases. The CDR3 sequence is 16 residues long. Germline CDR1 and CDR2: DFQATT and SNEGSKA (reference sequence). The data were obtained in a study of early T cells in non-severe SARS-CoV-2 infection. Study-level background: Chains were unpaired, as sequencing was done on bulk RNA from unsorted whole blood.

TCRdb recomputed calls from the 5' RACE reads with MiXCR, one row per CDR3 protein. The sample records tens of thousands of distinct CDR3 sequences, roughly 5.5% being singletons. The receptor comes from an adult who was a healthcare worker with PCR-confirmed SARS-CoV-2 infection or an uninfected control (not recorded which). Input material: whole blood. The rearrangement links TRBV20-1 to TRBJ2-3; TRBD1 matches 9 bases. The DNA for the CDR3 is TGCAGTGCTTCCGTTACAGGGGGCAGAAGCGCAGATACGCAGTATTTT. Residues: CSASVTGGRSADTQYF.